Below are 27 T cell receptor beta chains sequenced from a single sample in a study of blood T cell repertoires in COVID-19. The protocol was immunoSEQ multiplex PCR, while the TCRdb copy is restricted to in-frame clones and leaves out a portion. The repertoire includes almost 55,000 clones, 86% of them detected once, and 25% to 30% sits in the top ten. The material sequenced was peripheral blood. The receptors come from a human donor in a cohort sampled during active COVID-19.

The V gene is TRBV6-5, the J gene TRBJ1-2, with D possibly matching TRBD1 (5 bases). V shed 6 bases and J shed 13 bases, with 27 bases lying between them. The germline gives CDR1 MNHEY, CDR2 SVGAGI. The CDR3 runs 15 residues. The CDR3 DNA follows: TGTGCCAGCAGGGGGGGGGACGGTCGACGTCAGGCTAGCACCTTC. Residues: CASRGGDGRRQASTF.

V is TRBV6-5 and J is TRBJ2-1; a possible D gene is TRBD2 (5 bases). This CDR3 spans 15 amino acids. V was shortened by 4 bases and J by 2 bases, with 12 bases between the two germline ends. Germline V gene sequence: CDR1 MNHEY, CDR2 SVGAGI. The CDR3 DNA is TGTGCCAGCAGTTTAAGGACTCAACCCTACAATGAGCAGTTCTTC. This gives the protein CASSLRTQPYNEQFF.

The CDR3 bases are TGTGCCAGCAGCTTACTTGGGACTAGCGTGCCCGGGGAGCTGTTTTTT. Protein sequence: CASSLLGTSVPGELFF. The chain has TRBV7-6 and TRBJ2-2, with 10 bases lining up with TRBD2. Trimming removed 2 bases from V and 6 bases from J; junction bases left unmatched: 6. Looked up from germline, CDR1 is SGHVS and CDR2 is FNYEAQ. This CDR3 contains 16 residues.

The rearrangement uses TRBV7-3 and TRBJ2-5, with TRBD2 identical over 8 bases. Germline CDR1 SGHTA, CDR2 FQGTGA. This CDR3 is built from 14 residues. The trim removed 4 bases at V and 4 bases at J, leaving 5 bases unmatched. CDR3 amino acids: CASSSTGTRETQYF. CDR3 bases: TGTGCCAGCAGCTCGACCGGGACTAGAGAGACCCAGTACTTC.

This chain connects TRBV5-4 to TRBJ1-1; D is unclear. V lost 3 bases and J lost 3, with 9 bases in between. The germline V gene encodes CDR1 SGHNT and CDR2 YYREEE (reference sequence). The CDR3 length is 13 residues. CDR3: CASSYHSDTEAFF. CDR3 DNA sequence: TGTGCCAGCAGCTATCATTCGGACACTGAAGCTTTCTTT.

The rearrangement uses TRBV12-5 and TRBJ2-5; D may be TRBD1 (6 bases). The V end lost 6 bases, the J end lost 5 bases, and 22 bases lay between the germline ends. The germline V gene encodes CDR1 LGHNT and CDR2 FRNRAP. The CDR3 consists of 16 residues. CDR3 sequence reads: CASGQGHPKSGETQYF. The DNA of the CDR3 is TGTGCTAGTGGCCAGGGACACCCAAAGTCAGGGGAGACCCAGTACTTC.

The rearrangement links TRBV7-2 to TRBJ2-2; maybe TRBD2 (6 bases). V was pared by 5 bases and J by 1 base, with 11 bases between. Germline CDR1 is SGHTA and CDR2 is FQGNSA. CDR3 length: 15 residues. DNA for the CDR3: TGTGCCAGCAGCAGGGGACTCCTGAACACCGGGGAGCTGTTTTTT. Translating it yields CASSRGLLNTGELFF.

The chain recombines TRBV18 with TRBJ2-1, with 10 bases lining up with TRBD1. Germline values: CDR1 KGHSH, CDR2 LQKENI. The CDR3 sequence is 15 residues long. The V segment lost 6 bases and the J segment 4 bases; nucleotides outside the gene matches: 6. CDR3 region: CASSLGTGVYNEQFF. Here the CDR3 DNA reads TGTGCCAGCTCGCTTGGGACAGGGGTATACAATGAGCAGTTCTTC.

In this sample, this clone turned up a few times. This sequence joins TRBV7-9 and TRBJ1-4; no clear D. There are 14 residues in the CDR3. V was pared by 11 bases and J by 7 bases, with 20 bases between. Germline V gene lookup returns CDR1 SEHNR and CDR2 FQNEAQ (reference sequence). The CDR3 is CACRESSSGEKLFF. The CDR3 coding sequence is TGTGCCTGCCGGGAGTCGTCTTCAGGTGAAAAACTGTTTTTT.

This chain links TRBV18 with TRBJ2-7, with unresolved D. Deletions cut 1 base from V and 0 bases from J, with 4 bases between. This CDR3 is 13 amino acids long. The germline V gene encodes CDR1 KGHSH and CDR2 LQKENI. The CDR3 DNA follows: TGTGCCAGCTCACCACAGAGCTCCTACGAGCAGTACTTC. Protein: CASSPQSSYEQYF.

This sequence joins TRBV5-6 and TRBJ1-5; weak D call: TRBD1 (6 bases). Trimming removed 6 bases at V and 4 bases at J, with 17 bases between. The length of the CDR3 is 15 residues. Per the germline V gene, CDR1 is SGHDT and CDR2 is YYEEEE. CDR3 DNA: TGTGCCAGCACCAAGAGCGGACAGTCGAATCAGCCCCAGCATTTT. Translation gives CASTKSGQSNQPQHF.

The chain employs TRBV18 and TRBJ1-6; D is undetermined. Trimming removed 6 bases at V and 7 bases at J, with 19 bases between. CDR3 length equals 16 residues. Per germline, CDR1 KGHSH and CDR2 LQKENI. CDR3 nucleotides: TGTGCCAGCTCGGAGAGTCAACCCGCCTGGAATTCACCCCTCCACTTT. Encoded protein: CASSESQPAWNSPLHF. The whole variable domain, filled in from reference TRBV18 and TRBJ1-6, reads NAGVMQNPRHLVRRRGQEARLRCSPMKGHSHVYWYRQLPEEGLKFMVYLQKENIIDESGMPKERFSAEFPKEGPSILRIQQVVRGDSAAYFCASSESQPAWNSPLHFGNGTRLTVT.

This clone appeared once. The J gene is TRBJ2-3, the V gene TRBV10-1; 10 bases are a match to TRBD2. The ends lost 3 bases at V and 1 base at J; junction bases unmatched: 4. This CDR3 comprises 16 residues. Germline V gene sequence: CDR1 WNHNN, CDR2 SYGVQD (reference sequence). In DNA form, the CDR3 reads TGCGCCAGCAGTGACCTAGCGGGAGAAGGCACAGATACGCAGTATTTT. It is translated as CASSDLAGEGTDTQYF.

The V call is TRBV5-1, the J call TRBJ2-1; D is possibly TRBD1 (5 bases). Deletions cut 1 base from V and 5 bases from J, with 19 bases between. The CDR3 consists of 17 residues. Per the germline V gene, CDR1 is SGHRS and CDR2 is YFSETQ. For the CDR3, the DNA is TGCGCCAGCAGCTTGAGGCACAGGACACCTGTGAACAATGAGCAGTTCTTC. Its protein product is CASSLRHRTPVNNEQFF. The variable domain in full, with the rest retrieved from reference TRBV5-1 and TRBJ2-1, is KAGVTQTPRYLIKTRGQQVTLSCSPISGHRSVSWYQQTPGQGLQFLFEYFSETQRNKGNFPGRFSGRQFSNSRSEMNVSTLELGDSALYLCASSLRHRTPVNNEQFFGPGTRLTVL.

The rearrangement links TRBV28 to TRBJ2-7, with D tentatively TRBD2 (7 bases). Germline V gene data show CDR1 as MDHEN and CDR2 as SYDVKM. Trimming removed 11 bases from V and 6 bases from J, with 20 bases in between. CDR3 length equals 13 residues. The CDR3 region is CALGGRIAGEQYF. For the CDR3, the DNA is TGTGCCCTAGGGGGACGCATAGCGGGCGAGCAGTACTTC.

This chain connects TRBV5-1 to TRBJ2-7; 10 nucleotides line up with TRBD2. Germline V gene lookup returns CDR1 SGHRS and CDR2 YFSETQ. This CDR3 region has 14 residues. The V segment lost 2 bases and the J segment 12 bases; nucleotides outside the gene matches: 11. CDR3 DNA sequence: TGCGCCAGCAGCTTAGGGAGCGGGAGGGCCAAGGCGTACTTC. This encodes CASSLGSGRAKAYF.

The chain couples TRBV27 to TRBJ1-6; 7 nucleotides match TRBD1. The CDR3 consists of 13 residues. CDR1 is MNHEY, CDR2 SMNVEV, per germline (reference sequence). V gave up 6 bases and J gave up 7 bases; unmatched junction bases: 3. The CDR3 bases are TGTGCCAGCAGATTGACAGGGAATTCACCCCTCCACTTT. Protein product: CASRLTGNSPLHF.

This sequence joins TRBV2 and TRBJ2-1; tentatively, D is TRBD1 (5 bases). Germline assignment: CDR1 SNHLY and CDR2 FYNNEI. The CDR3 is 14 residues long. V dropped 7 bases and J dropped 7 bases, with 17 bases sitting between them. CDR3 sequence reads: CASMVSQGRNEQFF. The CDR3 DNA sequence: TGTGCCAGCATGGTTTCTCAGGGCAGGAATGAGCAGTTCTTC.

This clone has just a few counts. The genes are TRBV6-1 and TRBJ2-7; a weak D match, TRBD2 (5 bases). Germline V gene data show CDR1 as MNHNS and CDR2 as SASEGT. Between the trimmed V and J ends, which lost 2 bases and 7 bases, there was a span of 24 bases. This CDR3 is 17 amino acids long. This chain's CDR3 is CASSESLPGLNSGEQYF. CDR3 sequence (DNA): TGTGCCAGCAGTGAATCCCTCCCGGGCCTCAACTCGGGGGAGCAGTACTTC.

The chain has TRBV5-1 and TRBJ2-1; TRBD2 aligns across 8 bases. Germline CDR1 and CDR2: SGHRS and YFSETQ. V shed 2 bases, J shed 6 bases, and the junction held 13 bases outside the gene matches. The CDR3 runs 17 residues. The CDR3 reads CASSFSAGALAGNEQFF. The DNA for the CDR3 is TGCGCCAGCAGCTTTTCCGCCGGCGCCCTAGCGGGCAATGAGCAGTTCTTC.

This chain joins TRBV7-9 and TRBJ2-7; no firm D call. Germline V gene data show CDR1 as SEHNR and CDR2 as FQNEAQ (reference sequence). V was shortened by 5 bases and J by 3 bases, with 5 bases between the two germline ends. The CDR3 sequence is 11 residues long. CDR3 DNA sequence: TGTGCCAGCAGCCTCTACTACGAGCAGTACTTC. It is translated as CASSLYYEQYF.

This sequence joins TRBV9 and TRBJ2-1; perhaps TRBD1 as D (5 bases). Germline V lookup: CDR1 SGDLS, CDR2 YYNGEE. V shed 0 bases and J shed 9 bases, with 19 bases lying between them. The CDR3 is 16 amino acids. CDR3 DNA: TGTGCCAGCAGCGTAGACCCCGATGGGGCTACTCGTGAGCAGTTCTTC. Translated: CASSVDPDGATREQFF.

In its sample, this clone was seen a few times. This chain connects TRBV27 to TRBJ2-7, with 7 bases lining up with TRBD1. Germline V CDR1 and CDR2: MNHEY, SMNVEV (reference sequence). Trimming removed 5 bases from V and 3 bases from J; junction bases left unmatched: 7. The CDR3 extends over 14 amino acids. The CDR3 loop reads CASSTRTGGYEQYF. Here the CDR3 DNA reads TGTGCCAGCAGTACGCGGACAGGTGGCTACGAGCAGTACTTC.

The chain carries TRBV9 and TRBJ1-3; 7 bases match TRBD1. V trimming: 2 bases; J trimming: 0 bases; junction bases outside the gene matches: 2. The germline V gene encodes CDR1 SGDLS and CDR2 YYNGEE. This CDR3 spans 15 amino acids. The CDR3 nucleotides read TGTGCCAGCAGCGTTCGACAGGGCTCTGGAAACACCATATATTTT. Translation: CASSVRQGSGNTIYF.

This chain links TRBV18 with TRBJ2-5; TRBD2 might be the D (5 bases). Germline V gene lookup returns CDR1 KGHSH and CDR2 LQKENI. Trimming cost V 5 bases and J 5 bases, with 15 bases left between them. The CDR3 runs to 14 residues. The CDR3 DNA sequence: TGTGCCAGCTCAGTCATGGAGGCGACTGAGACCCAGTACTTC. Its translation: CASSVMEATETQYF.

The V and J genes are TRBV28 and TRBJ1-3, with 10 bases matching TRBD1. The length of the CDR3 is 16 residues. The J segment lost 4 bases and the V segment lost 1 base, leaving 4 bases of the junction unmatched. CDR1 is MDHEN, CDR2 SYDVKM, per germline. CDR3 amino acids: CASSLSGQGRGNTIYF. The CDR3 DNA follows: TGTGCCAGCAGTTTATCGGGACAGGGGCGGGGAAACACCATATATTTT. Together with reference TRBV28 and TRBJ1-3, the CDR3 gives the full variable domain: DVKVTQSSRYLVKRTGEKVFLECVQDMDHENMFWYRQDPGLGLRLIYFSYDVKMKEKGDIPEGYSVSREKKERFSLILESASTNQTSMYLCASSLSGQGRGNTIYFGEGSWLTVV.

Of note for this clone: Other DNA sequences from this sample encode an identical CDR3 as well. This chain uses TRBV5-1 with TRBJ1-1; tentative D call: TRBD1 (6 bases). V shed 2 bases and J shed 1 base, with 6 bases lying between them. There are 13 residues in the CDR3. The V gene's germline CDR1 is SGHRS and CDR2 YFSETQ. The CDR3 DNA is TGCGCCAGCAGCTTACAGGGGAACACTGAAGCTTTCTTT. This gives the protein CASSLQGNTEAFF.